This T cell receptor beta chain was recorded in a study of T cell responses to AZD1222 COVID-19 vaccine. With regard to this clone: Antigen: not known.

Data came from immunoSEQ multiplex PCR; TCRdb stores just in-frame clones and leaves some out. The sample gives some 130,000 clones, roughly 91% of which show up once; roughly 7.1% is in the top ten. Notes on the study in general: In all cases, repertoires were sampled only after the peak T cell response.

Pooling was applied to second doses at about 4 or about 12 weeks. Trimming left V 0 bases short and J 3 bases short, with 15 bases between. Germline V gene lookup returns CDR1 LNHNV and CDR2 YYDKDF (reference sequence). The CDR3 totals 17 residues. The clonotype comes from an adult who received the AZD1222 COVID-19 vaccine. The material sequenced was peripheral blood, taken 28 days after the second AZD1222 dose. This chain links TRBV15 with TRBJ1-5; maybe TRBD1 (5 bases). CDR3 in amino acids: CATSRDGGREFNQPQHF. DNA of the CDR3: TGTGCCACCAGCAGAGATGGGGGTAGGGAATTCAATCAGCCCCAGCATTTT.